This T cell receptor (beta chain) was captured in a study of blood T cells in healthy people across ages. Study-wide results and limits: Any conclusive comparison of naive versus antigen-experienced cells was prevented by using unsorted PBMCs.

Primed by a sample-barcoded 5' primer and a J-beta primer mix, a second PCR proceeded for about 6 to 11 cycles. Every sample returned 2.5 million or more CDR3-containing paired-end reads. TCRdb used MiXCR to reprocess the 5' RACE reads, holding one entry per CDR3 protein. This table has about 680,000 distinct CDR3 sequences, 45% to 50% appearing once. This clonotype has only a few counts. Its antigen is unidentified. Donors were healthy Caucasian individuals from Russia aged about 6 to 100. V was cut by 2 bases and J by 4 bases, with 14 bases left in between. CDR3 size: 15 residues. Germline CDR1 reads LGHDT; CDR2 reads YNNKEL (reference sequence).

Specimen: blood. The clonotype comes from a woman in her sixties or seventies in good health. The chain carries TRBV3-1 and TRBJ1-2; D perhaps matches TRBD1 (5 bases). CDR3 nucleotide sequence: TGTGCCAGCAGCCAACCAGGGCGGGGAATCTATGGCTACACCTTC. It codes for CASSQPGRGIYGYTF. The whole variable domain, remainder taken from reference TRBV3-1 and TRBJ1-2, is DTAVSQTPKYLVTQMGNDKSIKCEQNLGHDTMYWYKQDSKKFLKIMFSYNNKELIINETVPNRFSPKSPDKAHLNLHINSLELGDSAVYFCASSQPGRGIYGYTFGSGTRLTVV.